These T cell receptor beta chains were read from a single sample in a study of T-cell reconstitution after alpha-beta-depleted transplantation in children. TCRdb processed the PCR reads anew with MiXCR; each CDR3 protein has one entry. The table shows 250,000 to 400,000 distinct CDR3 sequences, with approximately 20% occurring only once. The sequencing here drew on PBMCs, mostly from graft donor cells, taken 180 days after TCRalphabeta/CD19-depleted stem cell transplant. These receptors were taken from a male patient between 5 and 17 years old who had a stem cell transplant for acute lymphoblastic leukemia, so the T cells may come from the graft donor. Each CDR3 is given with its conserved first and last residue. The D gene is left open where the match is weak. Clone size, where shown, is once, few, many, or a class for clones that have expanded.

cdr3_aa cdr3_nt clone_size d_call j_call v_call
CASSQSTGTDTQYF TGCGCCAGCAGTCAATCGACAGGGACAGATACGCAGTATTTT . TRBD1 TRBJ2-3 TRBV23-1
CSGPSRTSGSDTQYF TGCAGTGGCCCAAGTCGGACTAGCGGGTCAGATACGCAGTATTTT few TRBD2 TRBJ2-3 TRBV20-1
CASSLYDRMGTDTQYF TGCGCCAGCAGCCTATACGACAGGATGGGCACAGATACGCAGTATTTT few . TRBJ2-3 TRBV4-1
CASSLVVVGTSGDEQYF TGTGCCAGCAGCTTAGTAGTAGTCGGGACTAGCGGGGACGAGCAGTACTTC few TRBD2 TRBJ2-7 TRBV7-9
CSARDFRTSGRAGKSSEQFF TGCAGTGCTAGAGATTTCAGGACTAGCGGGAGGGCCGGTAAATCCAGTGAGCAGTTCTTC . TRBD2 TRBJ2-1 TRBV20-1
CASSLRQERGANVLTF TGCGCCAGCAGCTTGAGACAGGAACGTGGGGCCAACGTCCTGACTTTC . . TRBJ2-6 TRBV5-1
CASSPGATNYGYTF TGTGCCAGCTCACCAGGGGCGACTAACTATGGCTACACCTTC . . TRBJ1-2 TRBV18
CASSYPGLAGGAPPTDTQYF TGTGCCAGCAGTTACCCCGGACTAGCGGGAGGCGCCCCCCCCACAGATACGCAGTATTTT . TRBD2 TRBJ2-3 TRBV6-2/TRBV6-3
CASSPRLARFTDTGELFF TGTGCCAGCAGCCCTCGACTAGCACGGTTTACCGACACCGGGGAGCTGTTTTTT few TRBD2 TRBJ2-2 TRBV4-2
CASSLIVTGELFF TGTGCCAGCAGCTTAATCGTCACCGGGGAGCTGTTTTTT . . TRBJ2-2 TRBV7-3